This is a list of T cell receptor beta chains from one sample in a study of T-cell memory formation after mild COVID-19. One entry per CDR3 protein results from TCRdb running MiXCR on the 5' RACE reads. The sample shows roughly 130,000 distinct CDR3 sequences, about 6.5% of them seen only once. Input material: PBMCs or a T cell subset sorted from them (not recorded which). These receptors all come from an adult woman who had mild COVID-19 (a few samples of this study predate the infection). Cell type and time point are not known. The CDR3 runs from the conserved cysteine through the conserved F or W. The D gene is left open where the match is weak. Clone size appears in some rows only: once, few, many, or a class for an expanded clone.

DNA | CDR3 | size | D | J | V
TGTGCCACCAGTCGAAGCGGGAGAACAGATACGCAGTATTTT | CATSRSGRTDTQYF | NA | TRBD2 | TRBJ2-3 | TRBV24-1
TGCAGTGCTAGTCTCGGGTGTAATGAAAAACTGTTTTTT | CSASLGCNEKLFF | NA | NA | TRBJ1-4 | TRBV20-1
TGTGCCAGCAGTTTAACCCCCGGGCAGGGGGGGTACAATGAGCAGTTCTTC | CASSLTPGQGGYNEQFF | NA | NA | TRBJ2-1 | TRBV12-3/TRBV12-4
TGTGCCAGCAGTTTTGCGGCAGGGACAAAACACCTCCACTTT | CASSFAAGTKHLHF | few | NA | TRBJ1-6 | TRBV12-3/TRBV12-4
TGTGCCAGCAGCTCCGGACAGGGGCGTGGGGCCAACGTCCTGACTTTC | CASSSGQGRGANVLTF | NA | TRBD1 | TRBJ2-6 | TRBV7-3
TGTGCCAGCAGCCAAGTATCCAGCGGGGCCCTATACGAGCAGTACTTC | CASSQVSSGALYEQYF | many | TRBD2 | TRBJ2-7 | TRBV4-2
TGTGCCAGTAACCCTGTTGGAGTTACACCCCTCCACTTT | CASNPVGVTPLHF | NA | NA | TRBJ1-6 | TRBV19
TGTGCCAGCAGCCTACACCCCGGGACAGTCTCCTACGAGCAGTACTTC | CASSLHPGTVSYEQYF | NA | TRBD1 | TRBJ2-7 | TRBV6-1
TGTGCCAGCAGCTTAGTTCTATCAGATACGCAGTATTTT | CASSLVLSDTQYF | NA | NA | TRBJ2-3 | TRBV7-2
TGTGCCAGCAGCCTCAAAGCTGAAGCTTTCTTT | CASSLKAEAFF | NA | NA | TRBJ1-1 | TRBV3-1
TGTGCCAGCAGTACGATTGACGGAACAGATACGCAGTATTTT | CASSTIDGTDTQYF | few | NA | TRBJ2-3 | TRBV6-5
TGCGCCAGCAGCCAAAGGGCGGGCGATGAGCAGTTCTTC | CASSQRAGDEQFF | many | NA | TRBJ2-1 | TRBV4-3
TGTGCCAGCAAAGAAGGACAGGGGGTTTTTGAAGCTTTCTTT | CASKEGQGVFEAFF | NA | TRBD1 | TRBJ1-1 | TRBV19
TGTGCCACCAGTGACACCGACAGGGACGGGGCCAACGTCCTGACTTTC | CATSDTDRDGANVLTF | few | TRBD1 | TRBJ2-6 | TRBV24-1
TGTGCAAGTGGGATTGTCGGGGCGATTCCCTACGAGCAGTACTTC | CASGIVGAIPYEQYF | NA | NA | TRBJ2-7 | TRBV12-2
TGCGCCAGCAGCCCTTTGGTAGCGGGGGTCGCAGATACGCAGTATTTT | CASSPLVAGVADTQYF | few | TRBD2 | TRBJ2-3 | TRBV4-1
TGTGCCAGCAGCTCCTTTCCCTACTATGGCTACACCTTC | CASSSFPYYGYTF | many | NA | TRBJ1-2 | TRBV7-2
TGTGCCAGCAGTGCGACTAGCGGGGGGCGCAATGAGCAGTTCTTC | CASSATSGGRNEQFF | many | TRBD2 | TRBJ2-1 | TRBV6-2/TRBV6-3
TGTGCCAGCAGCACATGGACTAGCGGCCCCTACGAGCAGTACTTC | CASSTWTSGPYEQYF | NA | TRBD2 | TRBJ2-7 | TRBV7-2
TGTGCCAGCAGCCAATCTAGCGGGGCCTCAAGCACAGATACGCAGTATTTT | CASSQSSGASSTDTQYF | many | TRBD2 | TRBJ2-3 | TRBV4-2
TGTGCCAGCAGCTTTCAGGGGCATGGAAATTCACCCCTCCACTTT | CASSFQGHGNSPLHF | many | NA | TRBJ1-6 | TRBV7-2
TGTGCCAGCAGCTTGCTCGGAGTCCAAACCCGAAATAACGGCTACACCTTC | CASSLLGVQTRNNGYTF | NA | NA | TRBJ1-2 | TRBV7-9
TGCGCCAGCAGCCCCAGGCGGAACTCCTACGAGCAGTACTTC | CASSPRRNSYEQYF | NA | NA | TRBJ2-7 | TRBV4-1
TGTGCCAGCAGTGGAGGTAGCAATCAGCCCCAGCATTTT | CASSGGSNQPQHF | NA | NA | TRBJ1-5 | TRBV2
TGTGCCAGCACCTTGTCCCAGTTGAACACTGAAGCTTTCTTT | CASTLSQLNTEAFF | many | NA | TRBJ1-1 | TRBV11-2
TGTGCCATCAGTGCATTACGAGCGGGAGGCGGCTACGAGCAGTACTTC | CAISALRAGGGYEQYF | NA | TRBD2 | TRBJ2-7 | TRBV10-3
TGTGCCAGCAGTGCTAGCGGGGGAAACACAGATACGCAGTATTTT | CASSASGGNTDTQYF | few | TRBD2 | TRBJ2-3 | TRBV28